The clone carrying this T cell receptor (beta chain) has a handful of counts. The V gene's germline CDR1 is ENHRY and CDR2 SYGVKD. This CDR3 contains 15 residues. V lost 10 bases to trimming and J lost 0 bases, with 16 bases between them. TCRdb passed the RT-PCR reads through MiXCR, listing each CDR3 protein once. The table lists about 700,000 distinct CDR3 sequences, over 12% of them singletons. The sample taken for sequencing was memory CD4+ T cells from blood. The rearrangement uses TRBV10-3 and TRBJ1-5, with D hard to call. This receptor was taken from a female donor in good health, serving as a healthy control. CDR3 loop: CATSKAVYSNQPQHF. CDR3 DNA sequence: TGTGCCACGTCAAAGGCGGTCTATAGCAATCAGCCCCAGCATTTT.